Following are 28 T cell receptor beta chains from one sample sequenced in a study of T cells in localized non-small cell lung cancer. Generated by immunoSEQ multiplex PCR, the TCRdb table keeps only in-frame clones and is missing some. The sample holds 25,000 to 40,000 clones, around 82% seen once. Here the sequenced sample was peripheral blood, taken before any cancer treatment. Receptors were obtained from a male donor older than 55 with stage II squamous cell lung carcinoma.

The V and J genes are TRBV2 and TRBJ2-4, with D unresolved. V dropped 4 bases and J dropped 0 bases, with 7 bases sitting between them. The CDR3 covers 14 residues. Per germline, CDR1 SNHLY and CDR2 FYNNEI. CDR3 residues: CASSASVAKNIQYF. The DNA of the CDR3 is TGTGCCAGCAGTGCCTCGGTAGCCAAAAACATTCAGTACTTC.

The rearrangement uses TRBV7-6 and TRBJ2-5; D is uncertain. The germline V gene encodes CDR1 SGHVS and CDR2 FNYEAQ. The length of the CDR3 is 14 residues. Trimming removed 4 bases at V and 2 bases at J, with 11 bases between. CDR3 coding DNA: TGTGCCAGCAGCTCCGGAGTCTGGCAAGAGACCCAGTACTTC. Translating gives CASSSGVWQETQYF.

The gene calls are TRBV7-9 and TRBJ2-1, with a weak D call TRBD2 (5 bases). The V gene's germline CDR1 is SEHNR and CDR2 FQNEAQ (reference sequence). CDR3 length: 14 amino acids. V lost 3 bases and J 7 bases, leaving 13 bases between the germline ends. The CDR3 bases are TGTGCCAGCAGCTTTGGGTACGAGGGTAATGAGCAGTTCTTC. This gives the protein CASSFGYEGNEQFF.

V usage is TRBV2 and J usage is TRBJ1-6, with D perhaps TRBD1 (6 bases). Trimming pared 4 bases from V and 7 bases from J, leaving 11 bases between. Germline assignment: CDR1 SNHLY and CDR2 FYNNEI. The CDR3 runs to 14 residues. CDR3 sequence reads: CASSVRGGNSPLHF. CDR3 sequence (DNA): TGTGCCAGCAGTGTCAGGGGCGGCAATTCACCCCTCCACTTT. The full variable domain, completed using reference TRBV2 and TRBJ1-6, is EPEVTQTPSHQVTQMGQEVILRCVPISNHLYFYWYRQILGQKVEFLVSFYNNEISEKSEIFDDQFSVERPDGSNFTLKIRSTKLEDSAMYFCASSVRGGNSPLHFGNGTRLTVT.

On this clone itself: Other DNA sequences in this sample translate to the same CDR3. This chain connects TRBV7-2 to TRBJ1-2; 9 bases fit TRBD1. CDR3 length: 14 residues. V was clipped by 4 bases and J by 8 bases; unmatched bases: 8. CDR1 and CDR2 (germline): SGHTA, FQGNSA. DNA of the CDR3: TGTGCCAGCAGCTCGGACAGGGGTCCCTACGGCTACACCTTC. Translating it yields CASSSDRGPYGYTF.

This chain uses TRBV9 with TRBJ2-1; the match to TRBD2 covers 12 bases. The CDR3 is made up of 15 amino acids. After removal of 3 bases from V and 6 bases from J, the junction contained 4 bases not matched to a gene. Per the germline V gene, CDR1 is SGDLS and CDR2 is YYNGEE. The CDR3 nucleotides read TGTGCCAGCAGCGCGACTAGCGGGAGAAGCAATGAGCAGTTCTTC. Protein product: CASSATSGRSNEQFF.

This clone has more than one count but fewer than ten. The chain employs TRBV12-5 and TRBJ1-5; TRBD1 agrees at 9 bases. V lost 2 bases, J lost 7 bases, and 9 bases stayed unmatched. The length of the CDR3 is 16 residues. Per the germline V gene, CDR1 is LGHNT and CDR2 is FRNRAP. The CDR3 sequence: CASGLRQGERNQPQHF. CDR3 in DNA: TGTGCTAGTGGTTTGAGACAGGGGGAACGTAACCAGCCCCAGCATTTT.

This chain joins TRBV6-1 and TRBJ1-6; no firm D call. This CDR3 contains 15 residues. The V gene's germline CDR1 is MNHNS and CDR2 SASEGT. Trimming removed 2 bases from V and 0 bases from J, with 5 bases in between. The CDR3 nucleotides read TGTGCCAGCAGTGAACAGAGCTCCTATAATTCACCCCTCCACTTT. As protein: CASSEQSSYNSPLHF.

This chain links TRBV6-5 with TRBJ2-7; D gene ambiguous. Germline lookup yields CDR1 MNHEY and CDR2 SVGAGI. V lost 0 bases, J lost 0 bases, and 12 bases lay in between. CDR3 length: 16 residues. This CDR3 reads CASSYSVTGSSYEQYF. The CDR3 bases are TGTGCCAGCAGTTACTCGGTAACCGGTAGCTCCTACGAGCAGTACTTC.

The chain carries TRBV5-6 and TRBJ2-2; 8 nucleotides agree with TRBD1. V trimming: 3 bases; J trimming: 5 bases; junction bases outside the gene matches: 12. The CDR3 is made up of 17 amino acids. From germline, CDR1 is SGHDT and CDR2 YYEEEE. CDR3 in DNA: TGTGCCAGCAGCTCGCTACGGGACAGGCACCAGACCGGGGAGCTGTTTTTT. Translating it yields CASSSLRDRHQTGELFF. Complete variable domain (other parts from reference TRBV5-6 and TRBJ2-2): DAGVTQSPTHLIKTRGQQVTLRCSPKSGHDTVSWYQQALGQGPQFIFQYYEEEERQRGNFPDRFSGHQFPNYSSELNVNALLLGDSALYLCASSSLRDRHQTGELFFGEGSRLTVL.

The genes are TRBV7-9 and TRBJ1-2; 9 positions match TRBD1. From germline, CDR1 is SEHNR and CDR2 FQNEAQ (reference sequence). The CDR3 totals 14 residues. V gave up 1 base and J gave up 8 bases; unmatched junction bases: 5. CDR3 DNA: TGTGCCAGCAGCTTAGGGACAGGGGAAAGAGGCTACACCTTC. Translated, it gives CASSLGTGERGYTF.

V and J are TRBV28 and TRBJ1-1; a weak D match, TRBD1 (6 bases). V lost 4 bases and J lost 2, with 20 bases in between. The CDR3 consists of 17 residues. Germline CDR1 is MDHEN and CDR2 is SYDVKM. The CDR3 loop is CASSSITHTRGNTEAFF. CDR3 nucleotide sequence: TGTGCCAGCAGTTCGATTACCCATACCAGGGGTAACACTGAAGCTTTCTTT.

The chain carries TRBV5-5 and TRBJ1-5; D is unresolved. Germline V CDR1 and CDR2: SGHKS, YYEKEE (reference sequence). V was cut by 3 bases and J by 6 bases, with 10 bases left in between. The CDR3 runs to 13 residues. The CDR3 DNA follows: TGTGCCAGCAGCTACCAAGAGGGTCAGCCCCAGCATTTT. Encoded protein: CASSYQEGQPQHF.

V usage is TRBV6-5 and J usage is TRBJ1-1; D ambiguous. The germline gives CDR1 MNHEY, CDR2 SVGAGI. This CDR3 has 11 residues. Trimming took 5 bases from V and 5 from J, leaving 6 bases between them. CDR3 in amino acids: CASSPITEAFF. In DNA, the CDR3 is TGTGCCAGCAGTCCTATTACTGAAGCTTTCTTT.

With regard to this clone: In the same sample, other DNA sequences code for this CDR3. This chain connects TRBV5-1 to TRBJ1-1, with 7 bases identical to TRBD1. Germline lookup yields CDR1 SGHRS and CDR2 YFSETQ. The CDR3 loop spans 14 amino acids. Losses at the gene ends were 0 bases for V and 5 bases for J; bases not matched to a gene: 4. The CDR3: CASSLEGGRTEAFF. The CDR3 DNA reads TGCGCCAGCAGCTTGGAAGGGGGCCGGACTGAAGCTTTCTTT.

The CDR3 sequence: CASSHNTGRNTEAFF. DNA for the CDR3: TGTGCCAGCAGCCATAACACAGGGCGGAACACTGAAGCTTTCTTT. This chain connects TRBV7-9 to TRBJ1-1; possible D gene TRBD1, 6 bases. V was clipped by 5 bases and J by 1 base, with 14 bases between them. Germline-derived CDR1 and CDR2 are SEHNR and FQNEAQ (reference sequence). The CDR3 consists of 15 residues. Together with reference TRBV7-9 and TRBJ1-1, the CDR3 gives the full variable domain: DTGVSQNPRHKITKRGQNVTFRCDPISEHNRLYWYRQTLGQGPEFLTYFQNEAQLEKSRLLSDRFSAERPKGSFSTLEIQRTEQGDSAMYLCASSHNTGRNTEAFFGQGTRLTVV.

This chain uses TRBV6-1 with TRBJ1-4; D is unclear. CDR1 and CDR2 (germline): MNHNS, SASEGT. The CDR3 is 14 amino acids. V was shortened by 2 bases and J by 4 bases, with 8 bases between the two germline ends. CDR3 loop: CASSELNSNEKLFF. CDR3 coding DNA: TGTGCCAGCAGTGAACTAAACAGTAATGAAAAACTGTTTTTT.

This clone was seen only a few times. The V call is TRBV2, the J call TRBJ2-4; D remains ambiguous. Trimming pared 1 base from V and 1 base from J, leaving 5 bases between. CDR1 is SNHLY and CDR2 is FYNNEI in the germline V gene. CDR3 size: 14 residues. CDR3 residues: CASSEDVAKNIQYF. The CDR3 nucleotides are TGTGCCAGCAGTGAAGACGTGGCCAAAAACATTCAGTACTTC.

V gene TRBV11-2 combines with J gene TRBJ2-5, with D maybe TRBD2 (6 bases). The V end was cut by 3 bases, the J end by 2 bases, with 10 bases between. There are 14 residues in the CDR3. Germline V gene lookup returns CDR1 SGHAT and CDR2 FQNNGV. CDR3 bases: TGTGCCAGCAGCTTGGAGGGCCGGCAAGAGACCCAGTACTTC. This gives the protein CASSLEGRQETQYF. The entire variable domain, with the rest obtained from reference TRBV11-2 and TRBJ2-5, is as follows: EAGVAQSPRYKIIEKRQSVAFWCNPISGHATLYWYQQILGQGPKLLIQFQNNGVVDDSQLPKDRFSAERLKGVDSTLKIQPAKLEDSAVYLCASSLEGRQETQYFGPGTRLLVL.

The chain employs TRBV20-1 and TRBJ2-7, with a possible D match to TRBD1 (6 bases). Germline CDR1 is DFQATT and CDR2 is SNEGSKA (reference sequence). The CDR3 has 11 residues. DNA for the CDR3: TGCAGCACAGGGTTCGCGGACGAGCAGTACTTC. Amino acid sequence: CSTGFADEQYF.

The chain uses TRBV7-9 and TRBJ1-1; TRBD1 might be the D (6 bases). Trimming stripped 3 bases from V and 8 bases from J, with 19 bases between. Looked up from germline, CDR1 is SEHNR and CDR2 is FQNEAQ (reference sequence). The length of the CDR3 is 15 residues. The CDR3 region has the DNA TGTGCCAGCAGCTTCCTCGGGGGGGGCCTATCAGAAGCTTTCTTT. It specifies CASSFLGGGLSEAFF. Combining the CDR3 with reference TRBV7-9 and TRBJ1-1 gives the whole variable domain DTGVSQNPRHKITKRGQNVTFRCDPISEHNRLYWYRQTLGQGPEFLTYFQNEAQLEKSRLLSDRFSAERPKGSFSTLEIQRTEQGDSAMYLCASSFLGGGLSEAFFGQGTRLTVV.

The CDR3 coding sequence is TGTGCCTGGAGTGTGACAGGCGAAGCTTTCTTT. Translating it yields CAWSVTGEAFF. V and J are TRBV30 and TRBJ1-1, with D tentatively TRBD1 (6 bases). V lost 0 bases to trimming and J lost 8 bases, with 7 bases between them. CDR3 length equals 11 residues. The germline gives CDR1 GTSNPN, CDR2 SVGIG (reference sequence).

This chain uses TRBV6-1 with TRBJ1-3; D is ambiguous. V lost 4 bases and J 4 bases, leaving 14 bases between the germline ends. CDR1 is MNHNS and CDR2 is SASEGT in the germline V gene. The CDR3 is 15 residues long. The CDR3 loop is CASSVIPGGGNTIYF. The CDR3, as DNA: TGTGCCAGCAGTGTCATCCCGGGAGGAGGAAACACCATATATTTT.

This chain connects TRBV19 to TRBJ2-1; 11 nucleotides match TRBD2. The germline CDR1 and CDR2 sequences are LNHDA and SQIVND (reference sequence). V shed 5 bases and J 7 bases; nucleotides not matched to a gene: 7. CDR3 length: 15 residues. CDR3 loop: CASSPGSGRGNEQFF. CDR3 bases: TGTGCCAGTAGTCCAGGTAGCGGGAGGGGAAATGAGCAGTTCTTC.

The V and J genes are TRBV19 and TRBJ1-4, with D possibly matching TRBD1 (5 bases). The V gene's germline CDR1 is LNHDA and CDR2 SQIVND (reference sequence). The CDR3 has 17 amino acids. V was clipped by 5 bases and J by 3 bases, with 19 bases between them. CDR3 amino acids: CASSSKGPKTSNEKLFF. For the CDR3, the DNA is TGTGCCAGTAGTTCCAAGGGACCGAAAACCTCTAATGAAAAACTGTTTTTT.

This clone has a handful of counts. V is TRBV19 and J is TRBJ2-1; possibly TRBD1 for D (5 bases). The CDR3 runs 16 residues. Germline CDR1 LNHDA, CDR2 SQIVND (reference sequence). V was pared by 2 bases and J by 4 bases, with 15 bases between. The DNA of the CDR3 is TGTGCCAGTAGTATAACGGGCAGGACACCATACAATGAGCAGTTCTTC. Translation gives CASSITGRTPYNEQFF.

The rearrangement links TRBV7-8 to TRBJ1-1; maybe TRBD1 (5 bases). Trimming cost V 2 bases and J 5 bases, with 9 bases left between them. This CDR3 contains 13 residues. Germline lookup yields CDR1 SGHVS and CDR2 FQNEAQ. The chain's CDR3 is CASSLTGVTEAFF. CDR3 nucleotide sequence: TGTGCCAGCAGCTTAACGGGGGTTACTGAAGCTTTCTTT.

This clone was seen once. An end of the junction differs from the germline gene, which may be a read error. The rearrangement links TRBV10-2 to TRBJ1-5, with TRBD1 matching 7 bases. The CDR3 sequence is 13 residues long. Germline CDR1 and CDR2: WSHSY and SAAADI. CDR3 in amino acids: CASRQGSNQPQHF. Here the CDR3 DNA reads TGTGCCAGCAGACAGGGTAGCAATCAGCCCCAGCATTTT.